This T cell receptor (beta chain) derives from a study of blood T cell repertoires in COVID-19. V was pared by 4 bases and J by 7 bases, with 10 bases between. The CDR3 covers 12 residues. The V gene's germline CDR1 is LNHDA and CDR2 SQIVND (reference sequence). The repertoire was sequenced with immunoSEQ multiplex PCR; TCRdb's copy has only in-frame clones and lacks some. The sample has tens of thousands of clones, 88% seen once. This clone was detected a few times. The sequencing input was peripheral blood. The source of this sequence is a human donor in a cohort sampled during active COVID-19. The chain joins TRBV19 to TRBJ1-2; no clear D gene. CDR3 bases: TGTGCCAGTAGTAAAGAGAGAAGTGGCTACACCTTC. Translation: CASSKERSGYTF.